A single sample gave rise to the 28 T cell receptor beta chains below, sequenced in a study of response to subunit inactivated influenza vaccine. TCRdb used MiXCR to reprocess the RT-PCR reads, holding one entry per CDR3 protein. The sample shows roughly 710,000 distinct CDR3 sequences, 12% to 15% of them seen only once. Material: PBMCs from blood, obtained roughly 2 weeks before vaccination. The source of these receptors is a man in his fifties who received an inactivated influenza vaccine.

This sequence joins TRBV20-1 and TRBJ1-4, with D unclear. The ends were cut back, 1 base at V and 7 bases at J, with 7 bases in the middle. CDR3 length: 12 amino acids. The germline V gene encodes CDR1 DFQATT and CDR2 SNEGSKA (reference sequence). The CDR3 DNA sequence: TGCAGTGCTAGAGCCGGAACTGAAAAACTGTTTTTT. Its protein is CSARAGTEKLFF.

This clonotype occurred many times. V is TRBV5-6 and J is TRBJ2-1; D uncertain. Trimming removed 0 bases at V and 6 bases at J, with 4 bases between. The CDR3 consists of 12 residues. Per the germline V gene, CDR1 is SGHDT and CDR2 is YYEEEE. The CDR3 reads CASSLAVNEQFF. In DNA form, the CDR3 reads TGTGCCAGCAGCTTGGCCGTCAATGAGCAGTTCTTC.

V is TRBV7-9 and J is TRBJ1-4; a possible D gene is TRBD1 (5 bases). CDR1 and CDR2 from the germline V gene are SEHNR and FQNEAQ (reference sequence). Between the trimmed V and J ends, which lost 3 bases and 1 base, there was a span of 15 bases. The CDR3 is made up of 17 amino acids. CDR3 amino acids: CASSFGLGGVTNEKLFF. The CDR3 DNA reads TGTGCCAGCAGCTTCGGACTGGGAGGGGTAACTAATGAAAAACTGTTTTTT. Full variable domain (rest looked up from reference TRBV7-9 and TRBJ1-4): DTGVSQNPRHKITKRGQNVTFRCDPISEHNRLYWYRQTLGQGPEFLTYFQNEAQLEKSRLLSDRFSAERPKGSFSTLEIQRTEQGDSAMYLCASSFGLGGVTNEKLFFGSGTQLSVL.

The genes are TRBV6-2 or TRBV6-3 and TRBJ2-3, with TRBD2 matching over 7 bases. The ends lost 2 bases at V and 8 bases at J; junction bases unmatched: 10. Germline lookup yields CDR1 MNHEY and CDR2 SVGEGT. The CDR3 spans 15 residues. CDR3 sequence: CASSYLGGTTATQYF. In nucleotides, the CDR3 is TGTGCCAGCAGTTACCTCGGCGGGACTACGGCTACGCAGTATTTT.

The chain links TRBV5-4 to TRBJ2-1; no clear D gene. In germline, CDR1 is SGHNT, CDR2 YYREEE (reference sequence). Trimming removed 2 bases from V and 6 bases from J, with 9 bases in between. The CDR3 totals 13 residues. The CDR3 nucleotides read TGTGCCAGCAGCTTTACAACGGTCAATGAGCAGTTCTTC. The encoded protein is CASSFTTVNEQFF.

This clonotype has at least ten counts. This sequence joins TRBV12-3 or TRBV12-4 and TRBJ2-7; D perhaps matches TRBD2 (5 bases). The V gene lost 1 base and the J gene lost 9 bases, with 10 bases spanning the gap. This CDR3 is built from 12 residues. DNA for the CDR3: TGTGCCAGCAGTTTAGGAGGGATCGGGCAGTACTTC. The encoded protein is CASSLGGIGQYF.

Only a few counts were recorded for this clonotype. V is TRBV29-1 and J is TRBJ1-2; TRBD1 is a possible D gene (6 bases). Trimming removed 1 base from V and 5 bases from J, with 17 bases in between. Looked up from germline, CDR1 is SQVTM and CDR2 is ANQGSEA. This CDR3 is built from 15 residues. This CDR3 reads CSVEGGAAASYGYTF. The CDR3 DNA sequence: TGCAGCGTTGAAGGGGGGGCGGCAGCCTCTTATGGCTACACCTTC. The full variable domain, completed using reference TRBV29-1 and TRBJ1-2, is SAVISQKPSRDICQRGTSLTIQCQVDSQVTMMFWYRQQPGQSLTLIATANQGSEATYESGFVIDKFPISRPNLTFSTLTVSNMSPEDSSIYLCSVEGGAAASYGYTFGSGTRLTVV.

The chain carries TRBV20-1 and TRBJ2-1, with D perhaps TRBD2 (5 bases). V dropped 7 bases and J dropped 0 bases, with 16 bases sitting between them. Germline V gene sequence: CDR1 DFQATT, CDR2 SNEGSKA (reference sequence). The CDR3 totals 15 residues. DNA of the CDR3: TGCAGTGTCGAGCGGAGGTTAAGCTCCTACAATGAGCAGTTCTTC. Translating gives CSVERRLSSYNEQFF.

The rearrangement uses TRBV5-1 and TRBJ2-1, with 8 positions matching TRBD1. V gave up 1 base and J gave up 0 bases; unmatched junction bases: 9. Germline CDR1 is SGHRS and CDR2 is YFSETQ. This CDR3 has 18 amino acids. The CDR3 DNA reads as TGCGCCAGCAGCTTGAGTGGACAGGGCGGTGGCTCCTACAATGAGCAGTTCTTC. It specifies CASSLSGQGGGSYNEQFF.

The J gene is TRBJ2-3, the V gene TRBV5-1; either TRBD1 or TRBD2 may fit D (5 bases each). CDR1 SGHRS and CDR2 YFSETQ come from the germline V gene. This CDR3 has 16 amino acids. The germline V and J ends were trimmed by 2 bases and 5 bases, with 18 bases remaining between them. The CDR3 nucleotides are TGCGCCAGCAGCTTAACCCGGGACCCTGGGGGAGATACGCAGTATTTT. It translates to CASSLTRDPGGDTQYF.

The chain has TRBV6-1 and TRBJ2-1, with 9 bases that match TRBD2. V was pared by 6 bases and J by 3 bases, with 9 bases of the junction left unmatched. The CDR3 has 16 amino acids. CDR1 and CDR2 from the germline V gene are MNHNS and SASEGT. The CDR3 bases are TGTGCCAGCAGCGAGTCTGCGGGAGGGTTCTACAATGAGCAGTTCTTC. It translates to CASSESAGGFYNEQFF.

This clonotype was seen at least ten times. The V call is TRBV12-3 or TRBV12-4, the J call TRBJ1-4; D is perhaps TRBD1 (6 bases). This CDR3 region has 12 residues. Between the trimmed V and J ends, which lost 6 bases and 6 bases, there was a span of 8 bases. The CDR3 coding sequence is TGTGCCAGCAGCTACAGGGATGAAAAACTGTTTTTT. Its protein product is CASSYRDEKLFF.

This clonotype was observed many times. The chain recombines TRBV11-2 with TRBJ2-7; 7 bases agree with TRBD2. Losses at the gene ends were 1 base for V and 4 bases for J; bases not matched to a gene: 13. The CDR3 extends over 17 amino acids. CDR1 is SGHAT and CDR2 is FQNNGV in the germline V gene. The CDR3 bases are TGTGCCAGCAGCTTAGTGGCCGCGCGGGAGTGGGGTTACGAGCAGTACTTC. Its translation is CASSLVAAREWGYEQYF.

This clonotype was seen ten or more times. V gene TRBV4-3 combines with J gene TRBJ1-1; no clear D gene. The CDR3 is 17 amino acids. Germline CDR1 reads LGHNA; CDR2 reads YSLEER. V was pared by 0 bases and J by 1 base, with 15 bases between. CDR3 sequence reads: CASSQDLGGNRNTEAFF. DNA of the CDR3: TGCGCCAGCAGCCAAGATCTAGGTGGGAACCGGAACACTGAAGCTTTCTTT.

This clonotype turned up a few times. This chain uses TRBV28 with TRBJ2-1; 14 bases map to TRBD2. The V segment lost 6 bases and the J segment 7 bases; nucleotides outside the gene matches: 8. Germline V gene lookup returns CDR1 MDHEN and CDR2 SYDVKM. The CDR3 runs to 16 residues. The CDR3 sequence: CASRKTSGRARNEQFF. Here the CDR3 DNA reads TGTGCCAGCAGAAAGACTAGCGGGAGGGCCCGGAATGAGCAGTTCTTC. Full variable domain (rest looked up from reference TRBV28 and TRBJ2-1): DVKVTQSSRYLVKRTGEKVFLECVQDMDHENMFWYRQDPGLGLRLIYFSYDVKMKEKGDIPEGYSVSREKKERFSLILESASTNQTSMYLCASRKTSGRARNEQFFGPGTRLTVL.

This clonotype came up a few times. This rearrangement joins TRBV7-9 to TRBJ2-1; no clear D. V lost 5 bases and J 5 bases, leaving 7 bases between the germline ends. The CDR3 has 12 residues. Germline CDR1 SEHNR, CDR2 FQNEAQ (reference sequence). The CDR3 DNA is TGTGCCAGCAGCCGTACAGACAATGAGCAGTTCTTC. It specifies CASSRTDNEQFF.

The DNA of the CDR3 is TGCGCCAGCAGCCAACAAGGACTAGCGGGGAGTGAGCAGTTCTTC. Protein product: CASSQQGLAGSEQFF. The V gene is TRBV4-1, the J gene TRBJ2-1; 12 positions agree with TRBD2. Germline-derived CDR1 and CDR2 are MGHRA and YSYEKL. The CDR3 loop spans 15 amino acids. Trimming cost V 2 bases and J 9 bases; bases outside gene matches: 5.

This clonotype was seen at least ten times. The chain couples TRBV12-3 or TRBV12-4 to TRBJ1-1; D may be TRBD1 (5 bases). There are 14 residues in the CDR3. Trimming removed 7 bases at V and 1 base at J, with 13 bases between. This CDR3 reads CASTLGQANTEAFF. CDR3 in DNA: TGTGCCAGCACCCTGGGGCAGGCGAACACTGAAGCTTTCTTT.

The chain links TRBV10-3 to TRBJ2-7; possible D gene TRBD2, 5 bases. Per the germline V gene, CDR1 is ENHRY and CDR2 is SYGVKD. V lost 4 bases to trimming and J lost 3 bases, with 19 bases between them. The CDR3 has 16 residues. CDR3: CAISGSDGVPGYEQYF. In DNA, the CDR3 is TGTGCCATCAGTGGGTCGGACGGGGTACCCGGCTACGAGCAGTACTTC.

The V gene is TRBV20-1, the J gene TRBJ2-3; D is undetermined. CDR1 is DFQATT and CDR2 is SNEGSKA in the germline V gene (reference sequence). The CDR3 is 14 residues long. The V end lost 2 bases, the J end lost 4 bases, and 13 bases lay between the germline ends. CDR3 sequence: CSARLASTADTQYF. DNA for the CDR3: TGCAGTGCTAGATTGGCTAGTACCGCAGATACGCAGTATTTT.

V gene TRBV19 combines with J gene TRBJ2-2; unclear D gene. Trimming removed 3 bases from V and 5 bases from J, with 7 bases in between. CDR1 and CDR2 from the germline V gene are LNHDA and SQIVND (reference sequence). CDR3 length equals 13 residues. Here the CDR3 DNA reads TGTGCCAGTAGTATGTCAGGAACCGGGGAGCTGTTTTTT. Protein product: CASSMSGTGELFF.

The table lists this clonotype with many counts. J is TRBJ1-6 and V is TRBV5-1; D remains unclear. Germline V CDR1 and CDR2: SGHRS, YFSETQ. V lost 0 bases and J lost 6, with 4 bases in between. This CDR3 has 13 residues. CDR3 coding DNA: TGCGCCAGCAGCTTGGGATCTAATTCACCCCTCCACTTT. It translates to CASSLGSNSPLHF. Filled out from reference TRBV5-1 and TRBJ1-6, the complete variable domain reads KAGVTQTPRYLIKTRGQQVTLSCSPISGHRSVSWYQQTPGQGLQFLFEYFSETQRNKGNFPGRFSGRQFSNSRSEMNVSTLELGDSALYLCASSLGSNSPLHFGNGTRLTVT.

The chain has TRBV2 and TRBJ2-2; D not certain. CDR1 is SNHLY and CDR2 is FYNNEI in the germline V gene. Trimming removed 3 bases at V and 1 base at J, with 6 bases between. This CDR3 has 14 residues. CDR3 amino acids: CASSEGRNTGELFF. The CDR3 nucleotides read TGTGCCAGCAGTGAGGGCCGGAACACCGGGGAGCTGTTTTTT.

The V and J genes are TRBV7-8 and TRBJ2-1; 9 bases match TRBD2. The CDR3 runs 17 residues. CDR1 and CDR2 from the germline V gene are SGHVS and FQNEAQ. Trimming cost V 2 bases and J 5 bases; bases outside gene matches: 10. The CDR3 coding sequence is TGTGCCAGCAGCTTATTCGGGGCGGGAGGGCGACACAATGAGCAGTTCTTC. Residues: CASSLFGAGGRHNEQFF.

This rearrangement joins TRBV6-2 or TRBV6-3 to TRBJ1-5, with TRBD1 as a possible D gene (5 bases). The CDR3 is 15 amino acids. V gave up 2 bases and J gave up 7 bases, with 15 bases separating them. The V gene's germline CDR1 is MNHEY and CDR2 SVGEGT. CDR3 nucleotide sequence: TGTGCCAGCAGTTACGGTTCAGGGATCGGACAGCCCCAGCATTTT. It yields the protein CASSYGSGIGQPQHF.

CDR3 nucleotides: TGCAGTGCTCCCCGGGCACCACCAACCTCGGGTGAGCAGTACTTC. It translates to CSAPRAPPTSGEQYF. The gene calls are TRBV20-1 and TRBJ2-7; D unclear. Trimming removed 5 bases from V and 7 bases from J, with 24 bases in between. There are 15 residues in the CDR3. Germline V gene sequence: CDR1 DFQATT, CDR2 SNEGSKA (reference sequence).

The chain combines TRBV7-2 with TRBJ1-1, with D tentatively TRBD1 (6 bases). CDR1 and CDR2 (germline): SGHTA, FQGNSA. The CDR3 is 13 residues long. Trimming cost V 5 bases and J 11 bases, with 18 bases left between them. The CDR3 sequence: CASSPDFGGLAFF. The CDR3 DNA reads TGTGCCAGCAGCCCGGACTTTGGGGGGCTGGCTTTCTTT.

The chain links TRBV5-1 to TRBJ2-5; D is perhaps TRBD1 or TRBD2 (5 bases each). This CDR3 has 15 residues. Germline-derived CDR1 and CDR2 are SGHRS and YFSETQ. V was clipped by 4 bases and J by 5 bases, with 18 bases between them. The CDR3 reads CASSEGLGDLETQYF. CDR3 nucleotide sequence: TGCGCCAGCAGCGAGGGGCTAGGAGACCTGGAGACCCAGTACTTC.